The subject of this entry is one TCR beta chain. The source of the sample is a study of blood T cell repertoires in COVID-19. Study background: Specimens from acute and convalescent COVID-19 originated in the United States, Italy and Spain.

TCRdb keeps only in-frame clones here, not all; method: immunoSEQ multiplex PCR. The sample includes approximately 280,000 clones, approximately 85% of them seen just once. The material sequenced was peripheral blood. This receptor was obtained from a man younger than 35 with active or convalescent COVID-19.

CDR3 DNA sequence: TGTGCCAGCAGCTTAAACTTCTATGGCTACACCTTC. This translates into CASSLNFYGYTF. The genes are TRBV5-6 and TRBJ1-2; D not resolved. Deletions cut 2 bases from V and 4 bases from J, with 6 bases between. There are 12 residues in the CDR3. Looked up from germline, CDR1 is SGHDT and CDR2 is YYEEEE.